A single sample gave rise to the 30 T cell receptor beta chains below, sequenced in a study of OX40 agonist ivuxolimab in advanced cancers. Data came from immunoSEQ multiplex PCR; TCRdb stores just in-frame clones and leaves some out. This sample carries some 100,000 clones, less than 95% of them seen once, and the ten largest clones take roughly 0.3%. This material consisted of CD4+ or CD8+ T cells sorted from blood, taken in a trial of the OX40 agonist ivuxolimab. These receptors were taken from an adult with an advanced solid tumor such as melanoma, head and neck, liver or kidney cancer.

The chain combines TRBV18 with TRBJ1-4; D gene ambiguous. V lost 0 bases to trimming and J lost 8 bases, with 13 bases between them. Germline V CDR1 and CDR2: KGHSH, LQKENI. CDR3 length equals 15 residues. As DNA, the CDR3 is TGTGCCAGCTCACCACCAGGTGGGCCGGGAGAAAAACTGTTTTTT. It translates to CASSPPGGPGEKLFF. Filled out from reference TRBV18 and TRBJ1-4, the complete variable domain reads NAGVMQNPRHLVRRRGQEARLRCSPMKGHSHVYWYRQLPEEGLKFMVYLQKENIIDESGMPKERFSAEFPKEGPSILRIQQVVRGDSAAYFCASSPPGGPGEKLFFGSGTQLSVL.

In this sample, this clone turned up once. J is TRBJ2-2 and V is TRBV2; D call uncertain. Germline CDR1 SNHLY, CDR2 FYNNEI. V lost 6 bases and J 4 bases, leaving 9 bases between the germline ends. The length of the CDR3 is 13 residues. CDR3 amino acids: CASSYKTTGELFF. The CDR3, as DNA: TGTGCCAGCAGCTACAAGACCACCGGGGAGCTGTTTTTT.

The V call is TRBV7-9, the J call TRBJ2-3, with no clear D. CDR3 length equals 14 residues. Per germline, CDR1 SEHNR and CDR2 FQNEAQ (reference sequence). Deletions cut 6 bases from V and 6 bases from J, with 16 bases between. The CDR3: CASRPQLVPDTQYF. The CDR3 nucleotides read TGTGCCAGCAGGCCGCAGTTGGTCCCTGATACGCAGTATTTT.

The chain carries TRBV7-3 and TRBJ2-1; D may be TRBD1 or TRBD2 (5 bases each). This CDR3 is 15 amino acids long. V was cut by 0 bases and J by 11 bases, with 17 bases left in between. Germline V gives CDR1 SGHTA, CDR2 FQGTGA. As DNA, the CDR3 is TGTGCCAGCAGCTTAACCCGTGTCATGGGGGAACAGCAGTTCTTC. The encoded protein is CASSLTRVMGEQQFF.

The chain joins TRBV7-8 to TRBJ1-5, with D uncertain. Trimming removed 5 bases from V and 4 bases from J, with 9 bases in between. CDR1 and CDR2 from the germline V gene are SGHVS and FQNEAQ. CDR3 size: 13 residues. The CDR3 bases are TGTGCCAGCAGCCTGACATCTAATCAGCCCCAGCATTTT. Amino acids: CASSLTSNQPQHF.

The gene calls are TRBV15 and TRBJ2-2; maybe TRBD2 (6 bases). Germline V gene data show CDR1 as LNHNV and CDR2 as YYDKDF (reference sequence). The ends were cut back, 1 base at V and 0 bases at J, with 9 bases in the middle. The CDR3 extends over 16 amino acids. The DNA of the CDR3 is TGTGCCACCAGCAGAGTATTAGCGGCGAACACCGGGGAGCTGTTTTTT. It yields the protein CATSRVLAANTGELFF.

V gene TRBV28 combines with J gene TRBJ2-5; 8 bases are a match to TRBD1. The ends lost 5 bases at V and 5 bases at J; junction bases unmatched: 13. Germline values: CDR1 MDHEN, CDR2 SYDVKM. This CDR3 comprises 16 residues. The chain's CDR3 is CASSAAGQGLRETQYF. As DNA, the CDR3 is TGTGCCAGCAGTGCCGCTGGACAGGGTCTGCGGGAGACCCAGTACTTC.

The V and J genes are TRBV7-2 and TRBJ2-5; no clear D. Germline assignment: CDR1 SGHTA and CDR2 FQGNSA. The CDR3 runs to 14 residues. V dropped 9 bases and J dropped 4 bases, with 18 bases sitting between them. CDR3 amino acids: CASTLRHAPETQYF. In DNA form, the CDR3 reads TGTGCCAGTACCCTCCGTCACGCTCCAGAGACCCAGTACTTC.

The chain couples TRBV11-2 to TRBJ1-5, with 9 bases matching TRBD1. This CDR3 is 16 amino acids long. The germline V gene has CDR1 SGHAT and CDR2 FQNNGV. The J segment lost 1 base and the V segment lost 5 bases, leaving 6 bases of the junction unmatched. CDR3 DNA: TGTGCCAGCAGCGCCGGGACAGGGAGAAGCAATCAGCCCCAGCATTTT. This encodes CASSAGTGRSNQPQHF. The complete variable domain, with remaining parts taken from reference TRBV11-2 and TRBJ1-5, reads EAGVAQSPRYKIIEKRQSVAFWCNPISGHATLYWYQQILGQGPKLLIQFQNNGVVDDSQLPKDRFSAERLKGVDSTLKIQPAKLEDSAVYLCASSAGTGRSNQPQHFGDGTRLSIL.

The chain uses TRBV6-1 and TRBJ2-7, with TRBD2 matching over 7 bases. The CDR3 runs to 16 residues. Trimming removed 3 bases from V and 1 base from J; junction bases left unmatched: 9. CDR1 and CDR2 (germline): MNHNS, SASEGT. The CDR3 DNA is TGTGCCAGCAGTGATTTTGGCGGGAGTAAGTCCTACGAGCAGTACTTC. Its translation: CASSDFGGSKSYEQYF.

The chain joins TRBV5-6 to TRBJ1-2; a weak D match, TRBD1 (6 bases). The germline V and J ends were trimmed by 0 bases and 4 bases, with 10 bases remaining between them. Germline CDR1 and CDR2: SGHDT and YYEEEE. The CDR3 is made up of 14 amino acids. CDR3 DNA: TGTGCCAGCAGCTTGGGACAGGCTCGCTATGGCTACACCTTC. This sequence encodes CASSLGQARYGYTF.

This clone was observed a single time. The J gene is TRBJ1-2, the V gene TRBV7-9; the D is unclear. CDR1 is SEHNR, CDR2 FQNEAQ, per germline (reference sequence). The CDR3 extends over 15 amino acids. Trimming took 1 base from V and 0 from J, leaving 9 bases between them. The CDR3 protein is CASSLGPQSNYGYTF. The DNA of the CDR3 is TGTGCCAGCAGCTTAGGGCCCCAGTCTAACTATGGCTACACCTTC.

This rearrangement joins TRBV20-1 to TRBJ1-1, with D possibly TRBD1 on 5 matching bases. In germline, CDR1 is DFQATT, CDR2 SNEGSKA (reference sequence). There are 11 residues in the CDR3. The V and J ends lost 5 bases and 6 bases respectively, with 10 bases between them. The CDR3 DNA sequence: TGCAGTGCTGCCCAGGGTTCTGAAGCTTTCTTT. Encoded protein: CSAAQGSEAFF.

About this clone itself: In the same sample, other DNA sequences code for this CDR3. The CDR3, as DNA: TGCGCCAGCAGGAGGGCAGAGACCCAGTACTTC. Its translation: CASRRAETQYF. The chain has TRBV5-1 and TRBJ2-5; TRBD2 is a possible D gene (5 bases). V was trimmed by 5 bases and J by 4 bases, leaving 6 bases between them. This CDR3 has 11 amino acids. The germline CDR1 and CDR2 sequences are SGHRS and YFSETQ. The whole variable domain, remainder taken from reference TRBV5-1 and TRBJ2-5, is KAGVTQTPRYLIKTRGQQVTLSCSPISGHRSVSWYQQTPGQGLQFLFEYFSETQRNKGNFPGRFSGRQFSNSRSEMNVSTLELGDSALYLCASRRAETQYFGPGTRLLVL.

The genes are TRBV5-4 and TRBJ2-7, with 13 bases fitting TRBD2. Unmatched junction bases numbered 14, after V lost 4 bases and J lost 4 bases. Germline assignment: CDR1 SGHNT and CDR2 YYREEE (reference sequence). The length of the CDR3 is 18 residues. The CDR3 loop is CASSAGLAGPAAIYEQYF. The CDR3 region has the DNA TGTGCCAGCAGCGCGGGACTAGCGGGGCCCGCTGCCATTTACGAGCAGTACTTC.

V usage is TRBV5-1 and J usage is TRBJ2-5, with 13 bases that match TRBD2. The J call may be in error: the DNA end matches TRBJ2-7 better. This CDR3 comprises 19 residues. Germline V lookup: CDR1 SGHRS, CDR2 YFSETQ. CDR3 bases: TGCGCCAGTACCTCGGCGGTGACTAGCGGGAGGAAGCGGGACTACGAGCAGTACTTC. Translating it yields CASTSAVTSGRKRDYEQYF.

This chain uses TRBV18 with TRBJ2-3; tentative D call: TRBD2 (6 bases). The germline CDR1 and CDR2 sequences are KGHSH and LQKENI. V dropped 2 bases and J dropped 9 bases, with 18 bases sitting between them. The CDR3 has 15 residues. The CDR3 nucleotides are TGTGCCAGCTCACCAAGGATGGACTATCTTCCCACGCAGTATTTT. This translates into CASSPRMDYLPTQYF.

This clone was picked up one time. The genes are TRBV28 and TRBJ1-1; tentatively, D is TRBD1 (6 bases). The CDR3 consists of 14 residues. The germline V and J ends were trimmed by 2 bases and 3 bases, with 10 bases remaining between them. Germline V lookup: CDR1 MDHEN, CDR2 SYDVKM. The CDR3 nucleotides read TGTGCCAGCAGTTTAACGGGGGCCTACACTGAAGCTTTCTTT. Its protein is CASSLTGAYTEAFF. The whole variable domain, remainder taken from reference TRBV28 and TRBJ1-1, is DVKVTQSSRYLVKRTGEKVFLECVQDMDHENMFWYRQDPGLGLRLIYFSYDVKMKEKGDIPEGYSVSREKKERFSLILESASTNQTSMYLCASSLTGAYTEAFFGQGTRLTVV.

This clone has only a few counts. The rearrangement links TRBV27 to TRBJ2-1; 10 nucleotides match TRBD1. The CDR3 runs to 21 residues. V was pared by 6 bases and J by 9 bases, with 29 bases of the junction left unmatched. The V gene's germline CDR1 is MNHEY and CDR2 SMNVEV (reference sequence). In DNA form, the CDR3 reads TGTGCCAGCAGCACGACCCGGGGACAGGGGTGGACTTTCGTAACGGTTGGTGAGCAGTTCTTC. It yields the protein CASSTTRGQGWTFVTVGEQFF.

This clone was counted only a few times. Other DNA sequences in this specimen translate into the identical CDR3. This chain uses TRBV6-1 with TRBJ2-7; D gene unclear. The V gene's germline CDR1 is MNHNS and CDR2 SASEGT. V shed 0 bases and J shed 0 bases, with 9 bases lying between them. CDR3 size: 15 residues. This CDR3 is CASSEAITSSYEQYF. The CDR3 DNA reads TGTGCCAGCAGTGAAGCGATCACGAGCTCCTACGAGCAGTACTTC.

This clone was seen just once. The chain recombines TRBV28 with TRBJ2-7; D is uncertain. The germline gives CDR1 MDHEN, CDR2 SYDVKM. Trimming cost V 5 bases and J 3 bases, with 14 bases left between them. The CDR3 runs 14 residues. The chain's CDR3 is CASSRPAANYEQYF. The DNA for the CDR3 is TGTGCCAGCAGTCGGCCGGCAGCCAACTACGAGCAGTACTTC.

The genes are TRBV7-3 and TRBJ1-1; D is uncertain. CDR1 and CDR2 from the germline V gene are SGHTA and FQGTGA. V was pared by 5 bases and J by 5 bases, with 12 bases between. The CDR3 consists of 13 residues. The CDR3 here is CASSDIARTEAFF. The CDR3 coding sequence is TGTGCCAGCAGCGATATAGCCAGAACTGAAGCTTTCTTT. Together with reference TRBV7-3 and TRBJ1-1, the CDR3 gives the full variable domain: GAGVSQTPSNKVTEKGKYVELRCDPISGHTALYWYRQSLGQGPEFLIYFQGTGAADDSGLPNDRFFAVRPEGSVSTLKIQRTERGDSAVYLCASSDIARTEAFFGQGTRLTVV.

The chain recombines TRBV7-9 with TRBJ2-2, with 11 bases fitting TRBD1. This CDR3 contains 16 residues. After removal of 5 bases from V and 4 bases from J, the junction contained 6 bases not matched to a gene. The germline CDR1 and CDR2 sequences are SEHNR and FQNEAQ (reference sequence). CDR3 sequence: CASSPGTGGATGELFF. In DNA form, the CDR3 reads TGTGCCAGCAGCCCCGGGACAGGGGGGGCCACCGGGGAGCTGTTTTTT.

The CDR3 here is CASTVVGLPAQYF. For the CDR3, the DNA is TGCGCCAGCACCGTGGTGGGGCTCCCGGCGCAGTATTTT. This chain uses TRBV5-1 with TRBJ2-3, with D maybe TRBD1 (5 bases). Per the germline V gene, CDR1 is SGHRS and CDR2 is YFSETQ. Between the trimmed V and J ends, which lost 6 bases and 10 bases, there was a span of 18 bases. This CDR3 spans 13 amino acids.

The chain joins TRBV20-1 to TRBJ2-7; D call uncertain. The length of the CDR3 is 11 residues. From germline, CDR1 is DFQATT and CDR2 SNEGSKA (reference sequence). Trimming removed 1 base from V and 2 bases from J, with 3 bases in between. CDR3 nucleotide sequence: TGCAGTGCTAGAGCCACCTACGAGCAGTACTTC. Amino acid sequence: CSARATYEQYF.

The chain links TRBV5-6 to TRBJ2-5; 7 bases match TRBD2. V lost 4 bases to trimming and J lost 5 bases; unmatched junction nucleotides: 8. This CDR3 region has 14 residues. Looked up from germline, CDR1 is SGHDT and CDR2 is YYEEEE. CDR3 residues: CASSTSTSAETQYF. CDR3 bases: TGTGCCAGCAGCACCTCCACTAGCGCCGAGACCCAGTACTTC. Variable domain in full (rest from reference TRBV5-6 and TRBJ2-5): DAGVTQSPTHLIKTRGQQVTLRCSPKSGHDTVSWYQQALGQGPQFIFQYYEEEERQRGNFPDRFSGHQFPNYSSELNVNALLLGDSALYLCASSTSTSAETQYFGPGTRLLVL.

This chain connects TRBV28 to TRBJ2-3; TRBD2 aligns across 9 bases. Trimming took 2 bases from V and 6 from J; bases not matched to a gene: 21. The CDR3 length is 20 residues. Germline CDR1 MDHEN, CDR2 SYDVKM. The CDR3 DNA sequence: TGTGCCAGCAGTTTACCCACCGGCGCTGGCGGGAGGGCCCAAAGTGATACGCAGTATTTT. This codes for CASSLPTGAGGRAQSDTQYF.

The DNA of the CDR3 is TGTGCCAGCAAGCGAGAGACCCAGTACTTC. Its translation: CASKRETQYF. This chain joins TRBV5-8 and TRBJ2-5; D is ambiguous. The germline V and J ends were trimmed by 6 bases and 4 bases, with 4 bases remaining between them. Germline lookup yields CDR1 SGHTS and CDR2 YDEGEE. The CDR3 loop spans 10 amino acids.

In its sample, this clone was seen a few times. The DNA of the CDR3 is TGTGCCAGCTCACCTAACAGGGGGGTATCTGGAAACACCATATATTTT. Translated: CASSPNRGVSGNTIYF. The rearrangement joins TRBV18 to TRBJ1-3, with 8 bases aligning to TRBD1. The CDR3 has 16 amino acids. V shed 3 bases, J shed 1 base, and the junction held 5 bases outside the gene matches. The germline V gene encodes CDR1 KGHSH and CDR2 LQKENI.

The chain couples TRBV6-6 to TRBJ1-1; 7 bases are shared with TRBD1. This CDR3 is built from 14 residues. The V and J ends lost 2 bases and 4 bases, in that order; junction bases with no gene match: 4. From germline, CDR1 is MNHNY and CDR2 SVGAGI (reference sequence). This chain's CDR3 is CASSYDRDVTEAFF. The CDR3 nucleotides read TGTGCCAGCAGTTACGACAGGGACGTCACTGAAGCTTTCTTT.